These T cell receptor beta chains were read from a single sample in a study of blood T cell repertoires in COVID-19. Repertoires were generated with immunoSEQ multiplex PCR, while TCRdb's copy carries only in-frame clones and drops some. The sample lists almost 500,000 clones; 88% were seen once. The sample taken for sequencing was PBMCs or T cells enriched from blood (not recorded which). These TCRs come from a woman in her sixties or seventies who had recovered from COVID-19. Each CDR3 is given with its conserved first and last residue. A D gene is named only where the DNA matches it firmly. Rows give clone size only sometimes, using once, few, many, or a class for an expanded clone.

clone_size: .
v_call: TRBV19
j_call: TRBJ2-5
d_call: TRBD1
cdr3_aa: CASSRDRGPETQYF
cdr3_nt: TGTGCCAGTAGCCGGGACAGGGGGCCAGAGACCCAGTACTTC

clone_size: once
v_call: TRBV18
j_call: TRBJ2-4
d_call: TRBD2
cdr3_aa: CASSPPIGGEGAKNIQYF
cdr3_nt: TGTGCCAGCTCACCACCCATCGGCGGGGAGGGAGCCAAAAACATTCAGTACTTC

clone_size: .
v_call: TRBV2
j_call: TRBJ2-1
d_call: .
cdr3_aa: CASSLSGQRVNEQFF
cdr3_nt: TGTGCCAGCAGCTTATCCGGCCAGAGGGTCAATGAGCAGTTCTTC

clone_size: .
v_call: TRBV28
j_call: TRBJ2-3
d_call: TRBD1
cdr3_aa: CASRTYRGITDTQYF
cdr3_nt: TGTGCCAGCAGAACCTACAGGGGGATCACAGATACGCAGTATTTT

clone_size: .
v_call: TRBV6-5
j_call: TRBJ1-2
d_call: .
cdr3_aa: CASSSHLAHGYTF
cdr3_nt: TGTGCCAGCAGTTCCCACCTAGCCCATGGCTACACCTTC

clone_size: .
v_call: TRBV9
j_call: TRBJ1-5
d_call: .
cdr3_aa: CASSVAGDNQPQHF
cdr3_nt: TGTGCCAGCAGCGTAGCAGGGGACAATCAGCCCCAGCATTTT

clone_size: .
v_call: TRBV27
j_call: TRBJ1-5
d_call: .
cdr3_aa: CASSSGIQPQHF
cdr3_nt: TGTGCCAGTTCTTCAGGGATTCAGCCCCAGCATTTT

clone_size: .
v_call: TRBV3-1/TRBV3-2
j_call: TRBJ1-6
d_call: .
cdr3_aa: CASSPGEWTPLHF
cdr3_nt: TGTGCCAGCAGCCCGGGGGAGTGGACGCCCCTCCACTTT

clone_size: few
v_call: TRBV5-8
j_call: TRBJ1-5
d_call: .
cdr3_aa: CASSLPGLSNQPQHF
cdr3_nt: TGTGCCAGCAGCTTGCCCGGGTTGAGCAATCAGCCCCAGCATTTT

clone_size: .
v_call: TRBV10-1
j_call: TRBJ2-7
d_call: TRBD1
cdr3_aa: CASSSTGTGDYEQYF
cdr3_nt: TGCGCCAGCAGCTCCACCGGGACAGGGGACTACGAGCAGTACTTC

clone_size: .
v_call: TRBV5-6
j_call: TRBJ2-5
d_call: TRBD2
cdr3_aa: CASSLAERTSGLQETQYF
cdr3_nt: TGTGCCAGCAGCTTGGCCGAACGGACTAGCGGCTTACAAGAGACCCAGTACTTC

clone_size: .
v_call: TRBV4-2
j_call: TRBJ2-3
d_call: TRBD2
cdr3_aa: CASSQAGGGTDTQYF
cdr3_nt: TGTGCCAGCAGCCAAGCGGGGGGGGGCACAGATACGCAGTATTTT

clone_size: .
v_call: TRBV19
j_call: TRBJ2-3
d_call: TRBD2
cdr3_aa: CASSPRTSRGADTQYF
cdr3_nt: TGTGCCAGTAGTCCCCGGACTAGCCGCGGGGCCGATACGCAGTATTTT

clone_size: .
v_call: TRBV28
j_call: TRBJ1-5
d_call: .
cdr3_aa: CASRAQGFNQPQHF
cdr3_nt: TGTGCCAGCCGGGCCCAGGGATTCAATCAGCCCCAGCATTTT

clone_size: .
v_call: TRBV7-9
j_call: TRBJ2-1
d_call: .
cdr3_aa: CASSLNEGEQFF
cdr3_nt: TGTGCCAGCAGCTTGAACGAGGGTGAGCAGTTCTTC

clone_size: .
v_call: TRBV18
j_call: TRBJ1-1
d_call: .
cdr3_aa: CASSSRGRGLEAFF
cdr3_nt: TGTGCCAGCTCATCGCGGGGCCGGGGACTAGAAGCTTTCTTT

clone_size: .
v_call: TRBV7-2
j_call: TRBJ1-4
d_call: .
cdr3_aa: CASSPWGPTNEKLFF
cdr3_nt: TGTGCCAGCAGCCCCTGGGGGCCAACTAATGAAAAACTGTTTTTT

clone_size: .
v_call: TRBV27
j_call: TRBJ2-7
d_call: .
cdr3_aa: CASRSLAQGEVRSYEQYF
cdr3_nt: TGTGCCAGCCGCAGTTTAGCACAGGGAGAGGTGCGGTCCTACGAGCAGTACTTC

clone_size: .
v_call: TRBV23-1
j_call: TRBJ1-2
d_call: TRBD1
cdr3_aa: CASGQGGGNGYTF
cdr3_nt: TGCGCCAGCGGACAGGGAGGAGGAAATGGCTACACCTTC

clone_size: .
v_call: TRBV29-1
j_call: TRBJ1-2
d_call: .
cdr3_aa: CSVHGLNYGYTF
cdr3_nt: TGCAGCGTTCACGGACTTAACTATGGCTACACCTTC

clone_size: .
v_call: TRBV10-3
j_call: TRBJ1-6
d_call: TRBD1
cdr3_aa: CATLDRDNSPLHF
cdr3_nt: TGTGCCACCTTGGACAGGGATAATTCACCCCTCCACTTT

clone_size: .
v_call: TRBV9
j_call: TRBJ1-2
d_call: TRBD1
cdr3_aa: CASSGTGGGSYGYTF
cdr3_nt: TGTGCCAGCAGCGGAACAGGGGGAGGAAGCTATGGCTACACCTTC

clone_size: .
v_call: TRBV3-1/TRBV3-2
j_call: TRBJ2-5
d_call: .
cdr3_aa: CASSQGRETQYF
cdr3_nt: TGTGCCAGCTCACAGGGTCGGGAGACCCAGTACTTC

clone_size: .
v_call: TRBV14
j_call: TRBJ2-7
d_call: TRBD1
cdr3_aa: CASSQGQGFPYEQYF
cdr3_nt: TGTGCCAGCAGCCAAGGACAGGGGTTTCCCTACGAGCAGTACTTC

clone_size: .
v_call: TRBV15
j_call: TRBJ1-2
d_call: .
cdr3_aa: CATSPPGDYGYTF
cdr3_nt: TGTGCCACCAGCCCACCGGGTGACTATGGCTACACCTTC

clone_size: .
v_call: TRBV19
j_call: TRBJ2-5
d_call: .
cdr3_aa: CASSIRTAETQYF
cdr3_nt: TGTGCCAGTAGTATTAGGACAGCGGAGACCCAGTACTTC

clone_size: few
v_call: TRBV19
j_call: TRBJ1-5
d_call: .
cdr3_aa: CASSSQISNQPQHF
cdr3_nt: TGTGCCAGTAGTAGCCAGATAAGCAATCAGCCCCAGCATTTT

clone_size: many
v_call: TRBV10-2
j_call: TRBJ1-6
d_call: TRBD1
cdr3_aa: CASSESSGQGGSPLHF
cdr3_nt: TGCGCCAGCAGTGAGTCCTCGGGACAGGGAGGTTCACCCCTCCACTTT

clone_size: .
v_call: TRBV5-6
j_call: TRBJ2-7
d_call: TRBD1
cdr3_aa: CASSLEGAIVYEQYF
cdr3_nt: TGTGCCAGCAGCTTGGAGGGGGCGATAGTATACGAGCAGTACTTC

clone_size: once
v_call: TRBV5-1
j_call: TRBJ2-2
d_call: .
cdr3_aa: CASMRAGELFF
cdr3_nt: TGCGCCAGCATGAGGGCCGGGGAGCTGTTTTTT

clone_size: few
v_call: TRBV2
j_call: TRBJ2-4
d_call: .
cdr3_aa: CASSEQRTNIQYF
cdr3_nt: TGTGCCAGCAGTGAACAGCGGACAAACATTCAGTACTTC

clone_size: .
v_call: TRBV7-2
j_call: TRBJ1-4
d_call: .
cdr3_aa: CASSLATASTSPTNEKLFF
cdr3_nt: TGTGCCAGCAGCTTAGCGACAGCCTCAACGAGTCCAACTAATGAAAAACTGTTTTTT

clone_size: .
v_call: TRBV29-1
j_call: TRBJ1-1
d_call: TRBD1
cdr3_aa: CSAPGQGFGTEAFF
cdr3_nt: TGCAGCGCACCTGGACAGGGGTTTGGCACTGAAGCTTTCTTT

clone_size: .
v_call: TRBV5-4
j_call: TRBJ2-7
d_call: .
cdr3_aa: CASSLGGDSYEQYF
cdr3_nt: TGTGCCAGCAGCCTAGGGGGGGACTCCTACGAGCAGTACTTC

clone_size: .
v_call: TRBV3-1/TRBV3-2
j_call: TRBJ2-4
d_call: .
cdr3_aa: CASSPEENIQYF
cdr3_nt: TGTGCCAGCAGCCCCGAGGAAAACATTCAGTACTTC

clone_size: .
v_call: TRBV4-1
j_call: TRBJ2-1
d_call: TRBD2
cdr3_aa: CASSQGRAGGNEQFF
cdr3_nt: TGCGCCAGCAGCCAAGGCAGAGCGGGGGGGAATGAGCAGTTCTTC

clone_size: .
v_call: TRBV14
j_call: TRBJ2-1
d_call: TRBD1
cdr3_aa: CASSSDRVSEQFF
cdr3_nt: TGTGCCAGCAGCTCCGACAGGGTGAGTGAGCAGTTCTTC

clone_size: once
v_call: TRBV5-1
j_call: TRBJ2-5
d_call: TRBD1
cdr3_aa: CASSLGGTGEETQYF
cdr3_nt: TGCGCCAGCAGCTTGGGTGGGACAGGCGAAGAGACCCAGTACTTC

clone_size: .
v_call: TRBV3-1/TRBV3-2
j_call: TRBJ2-5
d_call: TRBD2
cdr3_aa: CASSPRLGTSGGAVETQYF
cdr3_nt: TGTGCCAGCAGCCCTAGGCTGGGGACTAGCGGGGGGGCGGTAGAGACCCAGTACTTC

clone_size: .
v_call: TRBV7-8
j_call: TRBJ1-6
d_call: .
cdr3_aa: CASSLAARATNSPLHF
cdr3_nt: TGTGCCAGCAGCTTAGCGGCCAGGGCGACTAATTCACCCCTCCACTTT

clone_size: .
v_call: TRBV6-6
j_call: TRBJ1-1
d_call: .
cdr3_aa: CASSTLTGEAFF
cdr3_nt: TGTGCCAGCAGTACCCTGACAGGTGAAGCTTTCTTT

clone_size: .
v_call: TRBV3-1/TRBV3-2
j_call: TRBJ2-3
d_call: .
cdr3_aa: CASSHFQVPGAQYF
cdr3_nt: TGTGCCAGCAGCCATTTTCAGGTCCCAGGGGCGCAGTATTTT

clone_size: .
v_call: TRBV9
j_call: TRBJ2-1
d_call: .
cdr3_aa: CASSPHGGNYNEQFF
cdr3_nt: TGTGCCAGCAGCCCCCACGGGGGAAACTACAATGAGCAGTTCTTC

clone_size: .
v_call: TRBV7-2
j_call: TRBJ1-3
d_call: .
cdr3_aa: CASSPGVSGNTIYF
cdr3_nt: TGTGCCAGCAGTCCAGGGGTCTCTGGAAACACCATATATTTT

clone_size: .
v_call: TRBV5-1
j_call: TRBJ1-1
d_call: .
cdr3_aa: CASSLSQANTEAFF
cdr3_nt: TGCGCCAGCAGCTTGAGTCAGGCGAACACTGAAGCTTTCTTT

clone_size: .
v_call: TRBV3-1/TRBV3-2
j_call: TRBJ2-7
d_call: .
cdr3_aa: CASSQVSGGILDEQYF
cdr3_nt: TGTGCCAGCAGCCAAGTAAGTGGGGGGATTCTGGACGAGCAGTACTTC